The sequence of this T cell receptor (beta chain) was determined in a study of T cell responses to AZD1222 COVID-19 vaccine. The data were produced by immunoSEQ multiplex PCR, yet TCRdb's version contains in-frame clones alone and is incomplete. The sample holds more than 60,000 clones, roughly 87% seen once. The CDR3 runs 15 residues. Germline CDR1 reads LNHNV; CDR2 reads YYDKDF (reference sequence). J was trimmed by 5 bases and V by 5 bases; bases with no gene match: 12. The study's findings and limits: Baseline serostatus was positive in only six AZD1222 recipients. The donors showed a predominance of white British ancestry and of females, with possible underestimation of clonal diversity. Spike as a whole was targeted by vaccine-associated CD4 TCRs, dominant at 160-218 and 743-854.

Comment on this clone: Its cognate antigen is unknown.

Sequenced here: peripheral blood, sampled on day 0 of AZD1222 vaccination. This clonotype was sampled from an adult in good health. This chain connects TRBV15 to TRBJ2-7; TRBD1 matches at 7 bases. The CDR3 loop reads CATSGGQVEVDEQYF. CDR3 in DNA: TGTGCCACCAGCGGTGGACAGGTCGAGGTTGACGAGCAGTACTTC.